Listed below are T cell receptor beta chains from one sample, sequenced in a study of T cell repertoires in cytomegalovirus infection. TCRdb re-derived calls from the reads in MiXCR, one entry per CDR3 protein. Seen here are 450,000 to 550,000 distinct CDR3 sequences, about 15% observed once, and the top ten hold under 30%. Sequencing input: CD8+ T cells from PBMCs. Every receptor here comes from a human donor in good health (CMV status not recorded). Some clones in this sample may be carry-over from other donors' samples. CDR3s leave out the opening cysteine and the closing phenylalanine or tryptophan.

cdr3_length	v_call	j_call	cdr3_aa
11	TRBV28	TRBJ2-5	ASSRRGLETQY
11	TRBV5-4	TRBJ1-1	ASSLEGHPGAF
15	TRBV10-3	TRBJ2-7	AISESGPGSSSYEQY
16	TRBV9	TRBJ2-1	ASSPRRAGSLGSDEQF
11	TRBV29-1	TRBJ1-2	RVGDRGDYGYT
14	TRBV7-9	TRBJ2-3	ASSSTSGGGADTQY
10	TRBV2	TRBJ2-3	ACDPNYGTQY
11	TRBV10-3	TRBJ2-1	AISESGHNEQF
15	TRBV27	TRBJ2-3	ASSLSSLGVVTDTQY
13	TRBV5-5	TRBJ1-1	ASSPPGQGVTEAF
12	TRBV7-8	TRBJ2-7	ASSLSDRLYEQY
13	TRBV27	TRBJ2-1	ASSGGQISYNEQF
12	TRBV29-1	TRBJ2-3	SVERELSTDTQY
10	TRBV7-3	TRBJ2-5	ASSNGGETQY
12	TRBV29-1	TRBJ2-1	SVEDHRKGTGEF
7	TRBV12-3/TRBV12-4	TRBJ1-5	ASHQPQH
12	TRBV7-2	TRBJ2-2	ASSLTLNTGELF
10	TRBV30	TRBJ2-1	AWSVQENEQF
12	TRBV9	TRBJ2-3	ASRGDSYTDTQY
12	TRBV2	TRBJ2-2	ASSGGTLGGELF
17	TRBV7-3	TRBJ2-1	ASSLIGGTSGGAGNEQF
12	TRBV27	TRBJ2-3	ASSLQRVADTQY
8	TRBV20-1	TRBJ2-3	SAVTDTQY
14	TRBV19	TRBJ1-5	ASTPDRGLSNQPQH
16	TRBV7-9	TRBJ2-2	ASSLSSRGRLDTGELF
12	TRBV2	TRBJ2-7	ASSEALLVHEQY
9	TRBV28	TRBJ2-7	ASHDSYEQY
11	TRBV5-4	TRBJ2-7	AGGRGATYEQY
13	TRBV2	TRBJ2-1	ASRVGTGAFNEQF
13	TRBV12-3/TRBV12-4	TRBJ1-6	ASTFKPGPFSPLH
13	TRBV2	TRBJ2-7	ASSPSGISTVQQY
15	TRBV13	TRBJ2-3	ASSLERSSGSTDTQY
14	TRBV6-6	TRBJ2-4	ASSYLVGATKNIQY
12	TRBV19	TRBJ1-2	ASSITGESYGYT
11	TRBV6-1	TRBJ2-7	ATRKGLWNEQY
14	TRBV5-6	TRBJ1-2	ASSGGQGSPSYGYT
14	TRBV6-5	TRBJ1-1	ASSYSGRSMNTEAF
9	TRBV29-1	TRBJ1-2	SVPRGGGYT
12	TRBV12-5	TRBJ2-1	ASAHGTLYNEQF
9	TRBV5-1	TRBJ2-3	ASSGSDTQY
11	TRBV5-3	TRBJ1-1	ASRAGPATEAF
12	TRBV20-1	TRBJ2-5	SARLAGWGETQY